This TCR beta chain comes out of a study of T cell responses to AZD1222 COVID-19 vaccine. The assay was immunoSEQ multiplex PCR, and TCRdb's table has in-frame clones only and misses some. The sample has about 140,000 clones, about 89% seen once. CDR1 is SGHNT, CDR2 YYREEE, per germline (reference sequence). The CDR3 has 16 amino acids. After removal of 0 bases from V and 3 bases from J, the junction contained 7 bases not matched to a gene. The source of this sequence is an adult who received the MenACWY meningococcal vaccine as a control. The genes are TRBV5-4 and TRBJ2-3; TRBD1 aligns across 7 bases. Sequenced here: peripheral blood, sampled 28 days after the second dose of the MenACWY control vaccine. CDR3 bases: TGTGCCAGCAGCTTGGGACAGGGTATTGGGACAGATACGCAGTATTTT. Translating gives CASSLGQGIGTDTQYF.